This T cell receptor (beta chain) was documented in a study of blood T cell repertoires in COVID-19. About the research overall: Specimens from acute and convalescent COVID-19 originated in the United States, Italy and Spain. PBMCs, B-cell-depleted T cells, or T cells provided the cDNA or gDNA that made up the material.

In the original processing: Researchers report that nucleated cell counts were estimated from reference gene primer amplification. TCRdb's table, derived via immunoSEQ multiplex PCR, lists solely in-frame clones and lacks some. Clone size and V and J calls were adopted from that table, with D and trimming inferred from the DNA. Of about 43,000 clones in the sample, 87% are singletons; the top ten hold roughly a tenth. CDR3 length: 16 amino acids. Per germline, CDR1 KGHDR and CDR2 SFDVKD. Trimming removed 4 bases from V and 1 base from J, with 14 bases in between. Sequencing was carried out using peripheral blood. The clonotype originates from a woman aged 80 or over with active COVID-19. The J gene is TRBJ2-3, the V gene TRBV24-1; a weak D match, TRBD2 (5 bases). CDR3 nucleotide sequence: TGTGCCACCAGTGACGAGGGTCCTGCGGGCACAGATACGCAGTATTTT. It specifies CATSDEGPAGTDTQYF.